This TCR beta chain was captured by sequencing in a study of control samples from healthy donors and cancer patients. Clones were read by immunoSEQ multiplex PCR, and TCRdb kept only the in-frame ones, dropping some. This sample has about 140,000 clones; approximately 92% occur once, and the top ten carry roughly 3.2%. Trimming shortened V by 2 bases and J by 3 bases, and 13 bases separated the two germline ends. This CDR3 is 16 amino acids long. Germline V gives CDR1 MNHEY, CDR2 SVGAGI. Sample: blood. The chain combines TRBV6-5 with TRBJ2-2, with a possible D match to TRBD1 (6 bases). This receptor was obtained from a man in his thirties or forties in good health. CDR3 amino acids: CASSYLSTGHTGELFF. Here the CDR3 DNA reads TGTGCCAGCAGTTACCTGTCGACAGGCCACACCGGGGAGCTGTTTTTT.